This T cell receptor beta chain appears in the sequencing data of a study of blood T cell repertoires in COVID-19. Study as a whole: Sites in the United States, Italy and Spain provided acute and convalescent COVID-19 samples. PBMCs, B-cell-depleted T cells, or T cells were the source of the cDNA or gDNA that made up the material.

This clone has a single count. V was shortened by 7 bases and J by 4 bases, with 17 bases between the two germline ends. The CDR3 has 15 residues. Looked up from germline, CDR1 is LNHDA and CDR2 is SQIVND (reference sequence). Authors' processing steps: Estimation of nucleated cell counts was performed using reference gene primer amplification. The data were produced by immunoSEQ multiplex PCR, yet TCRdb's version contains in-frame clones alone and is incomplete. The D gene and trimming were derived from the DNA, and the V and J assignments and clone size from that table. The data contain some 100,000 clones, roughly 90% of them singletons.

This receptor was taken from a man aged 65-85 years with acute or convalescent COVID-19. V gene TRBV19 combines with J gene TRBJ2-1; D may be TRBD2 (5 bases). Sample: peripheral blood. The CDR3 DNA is TGTGCCAGTACGTCCCTCTACACGGGATACAATGAGCAGTTCTTC. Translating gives CASTSLYTGYNEQFF.